Presented here are 18 T cell receptor beta chains from one specimen sequenced in a study of T cells in women clearing cervical HPV infection. The assay was immunoSEQ multiplex PCR, and TCRdb's table has in-frame clones only and misses some. This table holds around 30,000 clones. What was sequenced was blood buffy coat. Receptors were obtained from a woman aged 18-70 years with a cervical HPV16 infection that either progressed to CIN3+ or cleared (not recorded which).

Remarks on this clone: Read data end 3 residues before the CDR3 end; the end is taken from the germline J gene. The chain carries TRBV7-3 and TRBJ2-5; perhaps TRBD1 as D (5 bases). The V gene's germline CDR1 is SGHTA and CDR2 FQGTGA. The length of the CDR3 is 14 residues. Deletions cut 4 bases from V and 1 base from J, with 10 bases between. CDR3 DNA (partial): TGTGCCAGCAGCTACACAGGTTTCCAAGAGACC. Its protein product is CASSYTGFQET. The whole CDR3 protein reads CASSYTGFQETQYF. Based on the CDR3 plus reference TRBV7-3 and TRBJ2-5, the full variable domain is GAGVSQTPSNKVTEKGKYVELRCDPISGHTALYWYRQSLGQGPEFLIYFQGTGAADDSGLPNDRFFAVRPEGSVSTLKIQRTERGDSAVYLCASSYTGFQETQYFGPGTRLLVL.

Details on this clone: The junction departs from germline at one end; a sequencing error may be responsible. The observed sequence ends 3 residues before the CDR3 terminus, with the missing tail filled in from the germline J gene. Distinct nucleotide sequences in the sample also encode this CDR3. V usage is TRBV5-1 and J usage is TRBJ1-2; possible D gene TRBD1, 6 bases. The CDR3 is 15 amino acids. CDR1 is SGHRS, CDR2 YFSETQ, per germline. This CDR3 is CASSLESAGAYGYTF. CDR3 bases read: TGCGCCAGCAGCTTGGAATCCGCAGGGGCCTATGGA.

Concerning this clone itself: The read stops 3 residues short of the end of the CDR3; the missing end is completed from the germline J gene. The rearrangement joins TRBV7-3 to TRBJ2-3, with D maybe TRBD2 (6 bases). Germline loops: CDR1 SGHTA, CDR2 FQGTGA. V was trimmed by 0 bases and J by 2 bases, leaving 9 bases between them. The length of the CDR3 is 15 residues. The CDR3 DNA, read in part, is TGTGCCAGCAGCTTAACGGGGGGATACACAGATACG. Translation gives CASSLTGGYTDT. In full, the CDR3 is CASSLTGGYTDTQYF. Using reference TRBV7-3 and TRBJ2-3 for the parts outside the CDR3, the full variable domain is GAGVSQTPSNKVTEKGKYVELRCDPISGHTALYWYRQSLGQGPEFLIYFQGTGAADDSGLPNDRFFAVRPEGSVSTLKIQRTERGDSAVYLCASSLTGGYTDTQYFGPGTRLTVL.

This clone is deemed medium-sized by its frequency. The read finishes 3 residues shy of the CDR3 end, and the germline J gene is used to complete it. The chain employs TRBV5-5 and TRBJ2-6; 8 nucleotides match TRBD1. Germline trimming cut 3 bases from V and 1 base from J; bases unmatched to any gene: 0. Per germline, CDR1 SGHKS and CDR2 YYEKEE (reference sequence). CDR3 length equals 15 residues. Partial CDR3 DNA: TGTGCCAGCAGCTGGACAGGGTCTGGGGCCAACGTC. Amino acid sequence: CASSWTGSGANV. The whole CDR3 protein is CASSWTGSGANVLTF.

Comments on this clone: The observed sequence ends 3 residues before the CDR3 terminus, with the missing tail filled in from the germline J gene. V usage is TRBV7-9 and J usage is TRBJ1-1; 7 nucleotides line up with TRBD1. CDR3 size: 14 residues. Germline V lookup: CDR1 SEHNR, CDR2 FQNEAQ (reference sequence). The CDR3 reads CASSPPTGSYEAFF. CDR3 bases read: TGTGCCAGCAGCCCCCCGACAGGGTCCTACGAG.

With regard to this clone: The read falls 3 residues short of the CDR3 end, and the missing part is taken from the germline J gene. The gene calls are TRBV14 and TRBJ2-1; 10 nucleotides line up with TRBD2. Germline assignment: CDR1 SGHDN and CDR2 FVKESK. This CDR3 is built from 16 residues. Trimming cost V 1 base and J 8 bases; bases outside gene matches: 8. CDR3 bases read: TGTGCCAGCAGCCAAGCCCCCCAGCGGGGGGGCCATGAG. Protein sequence: CASSQAPQRGGHE. The entire CDR3 sequence reads CASSQAPQRGGHEQFF.

About this clone itself: The read ends 3 residues before the CDR3 terminus; that terminus is restored from the germline J gene. Other DNA variants within this sample encode the same CDR3. This sequence joins TRBV7-6 and TRBJ1-3; 7 positions match TRBD1. CDR1 and CDR2 from the germline V gene are SGHVS and FNYEAQ. The CDR3 loop spans 16 amino acids. After removal of 5 bases from V and 0 bases from J, the junction contained 7 bases not matched to a gene. The DNA read from the CDR3 is TGTGCCAGCAGCCCAACCTGGGACAGCTCTGGAAACACC. Protein: CASSPTWDSSGNT. In full, the CDR3 reads CASSPTWDSSGNTIYF.

In regard to this clone: The CDR3 extends 3 residues past the end of the read, so its final part is completed from the germline J gene. This rearrangement joins TRBV19 to TRBJ2-2, with 9 bases that match TRBD1. Germline V CDR1 and CDR2: LNHDA, SQIVND (reference sequence). This CDR3 spans 15 amino acids. The CDR3 bases that were read are TGTGCCAGTAGTGAACCAACAGGGGGCGTGGAAAAG. Protein sequence: CASSEPTGGVEK. The CDR3, in full, reads CASSEPTGGVEKLFF.

This clone counts as medium-sized by frequency. From the germline J gene comes the end of the CDR3, since the read stops 3 residues before it. The chain is built from TRBV12-5 and TRBJ1-5; D might be TRBD1 (6 bases). Germline V gene data show CDR1 as LGHNT and CDR2 as FRNRAP. The CDR3 spans 14 residues. Trimming shortened V by 7 bases and J by 3 bases, and 13 bases separated the two germline ends. CDR3 amino acids: CASAPGQYNQPQHF. The CDR3 bases that were read are TGTGCTAGTGCCCCCGGACAGTACAATCAGCCC.

As concerns this clone: The DNA ends 3 residues before the CDR3 does, and the rest of the CDR3 is filled in from the germline J gene. The chain carries TRBV5-1 and TRBJ2-1; D is perhaps TRBD1 (5 bases). V was shortened by 2 bases and J by 9 bases, with 18 bases between the two germline ends. CDR3 length: 15 amino acids. Germline V lookup: CDR1 SGHRS, CDR2 YFSETQ. The CDR3 sequence: CASSFTVMGPSEQFF. The sequenced CDR3 bases are TGCGCCAGCAGCTTCACCGTGATGGGGCCCAGTGAG. The full variable domain, rest sourced from reference TRBV5-1 and TRBJ2-1, is KAGVTQTPRYLIKTRGQQVTLSCSPISGHRSVSWYQQTPGQGLQFLFEYFSETQRNKGNFPGRFSGRQFSNSRSEMNVSTLELGDSALYLCASSFTVMGPSEQFFGPGTRLTVL.

Turning to this clone: The observed sequence ends 3 residues before the CDR3 terminus, with the missing tail filled in from the germline J gene. The V gene is TRBV11-2, the J gene TRBJ2-3, with 7 nucleotides matching TRBD2. CDR1 and CDR2 from the germline V gene are SGHAT and FQNNGV. The CDR3 is 15 amino acids. The V segment lost 5 bases and the J segment 2 bases; nucleotides outside the gene matches: 7. CDR3 DNA, as far as it was read: TGTGCCAGCAGCCAACTAGCGTCGACCACAGATACG. It is translated as CASSQLASTTDT. The full-length CDR3 reads as CASSQLASTTDTQYF.

On this clone itself: The sequenced fragment ends 3 residues before the CDR3 boundary, so the rest is inferred from the germline J gene. The rearrangement joins TRBV20-1 to TRBJ2-1; the D gene is possibly TRBD1 (6 bases). Trimming pared 6 bases from V and 6 bases from J, leaving 18 bases between. CDR3 length: 14 residues. CDR1 is DFQATT and CDR2 is SNEGSKA in the germline V gene (reference sequence). The DNA read from the CDR3 is TGCAGTGCCAAAGATGGGCAGGGGCGCAATGAG. Translation: CSAKDGQGRNE. Given in full, the CDR3 is CSAKDGQGRNEQFF.

Here the CDR3 reads CSASRRAPPPLHF. The sequenced part of the CDR3 DNA is TGCAGTGCTAGCAGGAGGGCGCCTCCACCC. The chain employs TRBV20-1 and TRBJ1-6, with D unclear. The sequenced fragment ends 3 residues before the CDR3 boundary, so the rest is inferred from the germline J gene. This CDR3 is 13 amino acids long. Germline-derived CDR1 and CDR2 are DFQATT and SNEGSKA (reference sequence). V gave up 3 bases and J gave up 11 bases, with 14 bases separating them.

Remarks on this clone: The DNA ends 3 residues before the CDR3 does, and the rest of the CDR3 is filled in from the germline J gene. The V and J genes are TRBV18 and TRBJ1-1; a weak D match, TRBD1 (6 bases). This CDR3 spans 15 amino acids. V was shortened by 8 bases and J by 3 bases, with 19 bases between the two germline ends. Germline CDR1 is KGHSH and CDR2 is LQKENI. The sequenced part of the CDR3 DNA is TGTGCCAGCGCAAGAGCCGGGACACACTACACTGAA. Translation: CASARAGTHYTE. From start to end, the CDR3 is CASARAGTHYTEAFF.

CDR3 amino acids: CSARDPQGTTEAFF. The sequenced CDR3 bases are TGCAGTGCTAGAGACCCACAGGGAACAACTGAA. V gene TRBV20-1 combines with J gene TRBJ1-1, with D possibly TRBD1 on 6 matching bases. The sequence runs out 3 residues before the end of the CDR3; the remainder is reconstructed from the germline J gene. This CDR3 has 14 residues. The germline V gene encodes CDR1 DFQATT and CDR2 SNEGSKA (reference sequence). Trimming removed 0 bases at V and 5 bases at J, with 13 bases between.

Note on this clone: An end of the junction differs from the germline gene, which may be a read error. The read falls 3 residues short of the CDR3 end, and the missing part is taken from the germline J gene. The V gene is TRBV18, the J gene TRBJ2-3, with 11 bases identical to TRBD1. Germline CDR1 KGHSH, CDR2 LQKENI. CDR3 length equals 13 residues. The CDR3: CASAGQGAETQYF. CDR3 DNA (partial): TGTGCCAGCGCTGGACAGGGGGCAGAGACG.

A note on this clone: The read halts 3 residues ahead of the CDR3 end, with the missing end drawn from the germline J gene. The V and J genes are TRBV5-1 and TRBJ1-4, with TRBD1 identical over 7 bases. After removal of 4 bases from V and 0 bases from J, the junction contained 3 bases not matched to a gene. The CDR3 is 15 residues long. Germline V gene data show CDR1 as SGHRS and CDR2 as YFSETQ. The CDR3 bases that were read are TGCGCCAGCAGCATGCAGGGGGCAACTAATGAAAAA. Its translation is CASSMQGATNEK. The complete CDR3 protein is CASSMQGATNEKLFF. The variable domain in full, with the rest retrieved from reference TRBV5-1 and TRBJ1-4, is KAGVTQTPRYLIKTRGQQVTLSCSPISGHRSVSWYQQTPGQGLQFLFEYFSETQRNKGNFPGRFSGRQFSNSRSEMNVSTLELGDSALYLCASSMQGATNEKLFFGSGTQLSVL.

In regard to this clone: The read ends 3 residues shy of where the CDR3 ends; the end is completed using the germline J gene. This chain uses TRBV7-9 with TRBJ1-5; maybe TRBD1 (6 bases). The CDR3 is made up of 15 amino acids. V lost 7 bases and J 0 bases, leaving 13 bases between the germline ends. Germline-derived CDR1 and CDR2 are SEHNR and FQNEAQ (reference sequence). CDR3 DNA, as far as it was read: TGTGCCAGCAAACGGGACATAATTAGCAATCAGCCC. Its protein product is CASKRDIISNQP. Given in full, the CDR3 is CASKRDIISNQPQHF.